This T cell receptor (beta chain) was recorded in a study of control samples from healthy donors and cancer patients. This CDR3 has 14 amino acids. The germline gives CDR1 LGHDT, CDR2 YNNKEL (reference sequence). Trimming removed 2 bases at V and 5 bases at J, with 12 bases between. Clones were sequenced by immunoSEQ multiplex PCR, and TCRdb holds only the in-frame ones, with some missing. The sample shows about 220,000 clones, about 95% of them seen only once. The sample was blood. The chain recombines TRBV3-1 (or the pseudogene TRBV3-2) with TRBJ1-1; the D gene is possibly TRBD1 (5 bases). This receptor was identified in a man between 45 and 60 years old in good health. The CDR3 sequence: CASSQKGGETEAFF. The CDR3 coding sequence is TGTGCCAGCAGCCAAAAGGGAGGGGAAACTGAAGCTTTCTTT.